This TCR beta chain was retrieved from a study of cytomegalovirus exposure and HLA in healthy donors. Findings of the study overall: A list of roughly 180 TCR beta chains associated with cytomegalovirus was given. For cytomegalovirus status, the classifier reportedly gave diagnoses with high specificity and sensitivity.

Losses at the gene ends were 2 bases for V and 4 bases for J; bases not matched to a gene: 4. The CDR3 has 14 amino acids. Germline V gene sequence: CDR1 SGHVS, CDR2 FQNEAQ. A word on this clone: Its specificity is not known. The same CDR3 also results from other DNA sequences found in this sample.

Generated by immunoSEQ multiplex PCR, the TCRdb table keeps only in-frame clones and is missing some. The sample contains 300,000 to 400,000 clones, around 90% of which appear only once. The sample taken for sequencing was PBMCs. The chain has TRBV7-8 and TRBJ2-5; 7 bases match TRBD1. The origin of this receptor is a young man in good health and CMV-seronegative. The CDR3 DNA reads as TGTGCCAGCAGCTTACGAGGGGGCCGAGAGACCCAGTACTTC. Translating gives CASSLRGGRETQYF.